This TCR beta chain emerged from a study of OX40 agonist ivuxolimab in advanced cancers. Study as a whole: Age averaged around 58 years (range roughly 23 to 79), and 70% to 85% were male.

Assay: immunoSEQ multiplex PCR; the TCRdb copy retains only in-frame clones and omits some. Of 95,000 to 120,000 clones listed, 80% to 95% are singletons. This CDR3 is built from 13 residues. The germline V gene has CDR1 LNHDA and CDR2 SQIVND (reference sequence). The ends were cut back, 7 bases at V and 4 bases at J, with 11 bases in the middle. The specimen comprised CD4+ or CD8+ T cells sorted from blood, sampled in a trial of the OX40 agonist ivuxolimab. V gene TRBV19 combines with J gene TRBJ1-5; D ambiguous. The origin of this receptor is an adult with an advanced solid tumor such as melanoma, head and neck, liver or kidney cancer. Written as DNA, the CDR3 is TGTGCCAGTACAAGTGCGGTAAATCAGCCCCAGCATTTT. This encodes CASTSAVNQPQHF.